This T cell receptor beta chain was documented in a study of T cell responses to AZD1222 COVID-19 vaccine. Study context: Pooled together were second doses at about 4 or about 12 weeks. Whole-study results and caveats: Unmutated regions of variants are reportedly targeted by nearly half of spike-specific TCRs. Most donors were white British and more were female, and clonal diversity was possibly underestimated. Baseline testing showed seropositivity in only five to seven AZD1222 recipients.

Data came from immunoSEQ multiplex PCR; TCRdb stores just in-frame clones and leaves some out. The sample carries 90,000 to 150,000 clones, about 89% recorded once. For this clone: Its specificity is unknown.

V lost 8 bases and J 4 bases, leaving 17 bases between the germline ends. Per the germline V gene, CDR1 is LNHDA and CDR2 is SQIVND (reference sequence). The CDR3 covers 14 residues. The clonotype originates from an adult in good health. The input for sequencing was peripheral blood, taken on day 0 of AZD1222 vaccination. V gene TRBV19 combines with J gene TRBJ1-2; tentative D call: TRBD1 (6 bases). CDR3 DNA sequence: TGTGCCAGTTCCCGCCTCGAGGGGGTCTATGGCTACACCTTC. Translating it yields CASSRLEGVYGYTF.